The next 10 T cell receptor beta chains were all read from a single sample in a study of shared clonotypes between healthy human individuals (dated by TCRdb to about 2020). The protocol used for the library was the immunoSEQ multiplex PCR assay. The source is immuneACCESS, and TCRdb retained only in-frame sequences with V and J called. Part of the clones is not carried over; for the studies checked, unresolved V genes explain less than half of this, and the remainder is unexplained. This sample has over 2 million clones in its table, and 85% to 95% of those were observed once. The ten largest clones take up 0.1% to 0.15% of the sample. The sample comprised naive CD4+ T cells sorted from blood. According to the study, the label for this sample's cell subset or site signals: CD45RA+ positively selected. These receptors came from a man younger than 30 in good health.

As to this clone: The sample contains more than one DNA sequence encoding this CDR3. The gene calls are TRBV19 and TRBJ2-2; D unclear. The CDR3 is made up of 12 amino acids. V lost 5 bases and J 6 bases, leaving 7 bases between the germline ends. Looked up from germline, CDR1 is LNHDA and CDR2 is SQIVND (reference sequence). CDR3 in DNA: TGTGCCAGTAGTCCCGGGCCCGGGGAGCTGTTTTTT. This encodes CASSPGPGELFF.

The chain carries TRBV9 and TRBJ2-1; D is undetermined. Germline CDR1 and CDR2: SGDLS and YYNGEE. V lost 0 bases to trimming and J lost 7 bases, with 14 bases between them. The CDR3 totals 15 residues. The DNA of the CDR3 is TGTGCCAGCAGCGTAGAGTCAGCTCCAGAAAATGAGCAGTTCTTC. This codes for CASSVESAPENEQFF.

This clone has only a few counts. The rearrangement links TRBV27 to TRBJ2-7; 8 nucleotides line up with TRBD1. The CDR3 contains 15 residues. V shed 3 bases and J 2 bases; nucleotides not matched to a gene: 6. Germline lookup yields CDR1 MNHEY and CDR2 SMNVEV (reference sequence). The CDR3 spells CASSLARQGTYEQYF. For the CDR3, the DNA is TGTGCCAGCAGTTTGGCGAGACAGGGGACCTACGAGCAGTACTTC.

The gene calls are TRBV7-2 and TRBJ2-5; no reliable D call. CDR1 is SGHTA, CDR2 FQGNSA, per germline. The V gene lost 4 bases and the J gene lost 3 bases, with 3 bases spanning the gap. This CDR3 is built from 11 residues. CDR3 loop: CASSSEETQYF. The CDR3 DNA reads TGTGCCAGCAGCTCCGAAGAGACCCAGTACTTC. Full variable domain (rest looked up from reference TRBV7-2 and TRBJ2-5): GAGVSQSPSNKVTEKGKDVELRCDPISGHTALYWYRQSLGQGLEFLIYFQGNSAPDKSGLPSDRFSAERTGGSVSTLTIQRTQQEDSAVYLCASSSEETQYFGPGTRLLVL.

This chain joins TRBV5-1 and TRBJ1-1, with a weak D call TRBD1 (5 bases). The CDR3 has 13 residues. Germline V lookup: CDR1 SGHRS, CDR2 YFSETQ. Trimming cost V 4 bases and J 1 base, with 8 bases left between them. The CDR3 sequence is CASSNQGNTEAFF. DNA for the CDR3: TGCGCCAGCAGCAACCAGGGGAACACTGAAGCTTTCTTT.

The V gene is TRBV18, the J gene TRBJ2-6, with a tentative D call TRBD1 (6 bases). Germline CDR1 KGHSH, CDR2 LQKENI. V was trimmed by 2 bases and J by 0 bases, leaving 11 bases between them. The CDR3 has 17 amino acids. In DNA form, the CDR3 reads TGTGCCAGCTCACCATTAGGACAGTCCTCTGGGGCCAACGTCCTGACTTTC. This gives the protein CASSPLGQSSGANVLTF.

This chain joins TRBV13 and TRBJ2-3; either TRBD1 or TRBD2 may supply D (6 bases each). The V end lost 5 bases, the J end lost 0 bases, and 12 bases lay between the germline ends. Germline V gene lookup returns CDR1 PRHDT and CDR2 FYEKMQ (reference sequence). CDR3 length equals 15 residues. CDR3 sequence reads: CASSATGASTDTQYF. The DNA for the CDR3 is TGTGCCAGCAGCGCGACGGGGGCAAGCACAGATACGCAGTATTTT.

V usage is TRBV10-3 and J usage is TRBJ2-5, with D unclear. V lost 6 bases, J lost 5 bases, and 10 bases lay in between. The CDR3 runs 12 residues. Germline values: CDR1 ENHRY, CDR2 SYGVKD. CDR3 protein: CAISHGWETQYF. CDR3 nucleotides: TGTGCCATCAGCCACGGCTGGGAGACCCAGTACTTC.

This chain uses TRBV7-9 with TRBJ2-1; possible D gene TRBD2, 6 bases. Germline V gene lookup returns CDR1 SEHNR and CDR2 FQNEAQ (reference sequence). CDR3 size: 13 residues. The V and J ends lost 4 bases and 6 bases respectively, with 10 bases between them. CDR3 nucleotide sequence: TGTGCCAGCAGCTATCGGGGGTTCAATGAGCAGTTCTTC. As protein: CASSYRGFNEQFF.

Turning to this clone: The sample carries other DNA sequences with the same CDR3. The chain is built from TRBV28 and TRBJ1-4; D might be TRBD1 (5 bases). Per the germline V gene, CDR1 is MDHEN and CDR2 is SYDVKM. This CDR3 has 14 amino acids. The germline V and J ends were trimmed by 2 bases and 7 bases, with 11 bases remaining between them. For the CDR3, the DNA is TGTGCCAGCAGTTTAACGGGTGGGGGTGAAAAACTGTTTTTT. Protein product: CASSLTGGGEKLFF.